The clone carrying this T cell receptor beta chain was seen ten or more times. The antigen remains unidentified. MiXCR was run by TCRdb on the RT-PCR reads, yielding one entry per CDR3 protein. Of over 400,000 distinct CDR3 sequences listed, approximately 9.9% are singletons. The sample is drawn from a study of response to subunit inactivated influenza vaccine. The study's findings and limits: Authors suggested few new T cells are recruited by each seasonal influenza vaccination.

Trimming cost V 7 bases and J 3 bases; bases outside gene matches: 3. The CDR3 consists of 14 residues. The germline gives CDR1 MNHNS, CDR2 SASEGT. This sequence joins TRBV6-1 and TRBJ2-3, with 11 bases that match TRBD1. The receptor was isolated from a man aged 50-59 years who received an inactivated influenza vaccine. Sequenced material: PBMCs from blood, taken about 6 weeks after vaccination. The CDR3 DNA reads TGTGCCAGCATGGACAGGGGGCGGACAGATACGCAGTATTTT. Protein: CASMDRGRTDTQYF.